This is a list of T cell receptor beta chains from one sample in a study of blood T cell repertoires in COVID-19. The data were produced by immunoSEQ multiplex PCR, yet TCRdb's version contains in-frame clones alone and is incomplete. The data show some 150,000 clones, over 75% seen once. The sequencing sample was made of peripheral blood. These receptors were collected from a woman between 40 and 55 years old with acute or convalescent COVID-19. Both conserved end residues are part of each CDR3. A clone size is listed for some rows: how often the clone was seen (once, few, many), or a class if it is expanded.

V	size	J	CDR3
TRBV6-5	.	TRBJ1-2	CASRETNYGYTF
TRBV19	.	TRBJ1-5	CASSQGQFNQPQHF
TRBV7-9	.	TRBJ1-2	CASSRRMGGGYTF
TRBV5-1	.	TRBJ2-2	CASSSGTGGTGELFF
TRBV27	once	TRBJ2-5	CASSPRQNQETQYF
TRBV7-9	.	TRBJ2-1	CASSLRAGVDNEQFF
TRBV11-3	.	TRBJ2-1	CASSLISGGLYNEQFF
TRBV4-1	.	TRBJ2-4	CASATRDYIQYF
TRBV27	.	TRBJ2-2	CASNRVGGELFF
TRBV18	.	TRBJ2-7	CASSPFAGGLNYEQYF
TRBV11-3	once	TRBJ2-2	CASSLAGGSGGELFF
TRBV4-2	.	TRBJ1-1	CASSQEVRGRTEAFF
TRBV11-2	.	TRBJ2-5	CASSRAGTSQETQYF
TRBV3-1/TRBV3-2	.	TRBJ2-1	CASSQVGTESYNEQFF
TRBV5-6	.	TRBJ2-1	CASSYANEQFF
TRBV5-4	.	TRBJ1-2	CASSPDRNYGYTF
TRBV7-2	.	TRBJ1-2	CASSLTTGGPDGYTF
TRBV19	once	TRBJ1-4	CASSRIRGTNEKLFF
TRBV24-1	.	TRBJ2-7	CATDITLPSASYEQYF
TRBV6-5	.	TRBJ2-1	CASSWDSSYNEQFF
TRBV30	.	TRBJ2-1	CARSGYNEQFF
TRBV6-5	.	TRBJ1-1	CASSPEALRNTEAFF
TRBV19	.	TRBJ2-7	CASSPLPRVGEQYF
TRBV28	.	TRBJ1-5	CASSLPGPGQNQPQHF
TRBV24-1	.	TRBJ2-4	CATANPGKRNIQYF
TRBV3-1/TRBV3-2	.	TRBJ2-5	CASSQAFVAGGRRNLETQYF
TRBV10-1	.	TRBJ2-5	CASSPLTPGLQETQYF
TRBV2	few	TRBJ1-6	CASSDGKANSPLHF
TRBV27	.	TRBJ1-1	CASSLFQNTEAFF
TRBV4-1	once	TRBJ1-4	CASSFFLGNEKLFF
TRBV30	.	TRBJ1-2	CAWNRAYGYTF
TRBV24-1	.	TRBJ1-5	CATSDSGGKQPQHF
TRBV2	.	TRBJ2-3	CASSAELAGAFTDTQYF
TRBV10-2	once	TRBJ1-5	CASSHLDRVSNQPQHF
TRBV5-6	.	TRBJ1-1	CASSKGRMNTEAFF
TRBV19	.	TRBJ1-2	CASTDRGIPTNYGYTF
TRBV6-1	.	TRBJ2-1	CASSEANRGGFF
TRBV12-3/TRBV12-4	.	TRBJ1-5	CASSLELNQPQHF
TRBV19	.	TRBJ1-2	CASSPRLIPDTYGYTF
TRBV2	.	TRBJ2-5	CASRVGTGGGETQYF
TRBV2	.	TRBJ1-5	CASSEERYSNQPQHF
TRBV28	.	TRBJ2-5	CASSFLETQYF
TRBV5-1	.	TRBJ1-6	CASSPSTGGDSPLHF
TRBV9	.	TRBJ2-1	CASSVVPSGGTNAQFF
TRBV5-6	.	TRBJ2-3	CASSTGLAGDTDTQYF
TRBV19	.	TRBJ2-5	CASSGRRAETQYF
TRBV5-1	.	TRBJ1-1	CASSRDSYHRTEAFF
TRBV15	.	TRBJ2-1	CATSSPGQGSSGNEQFF
TRBV2	.	TRBJ2-1	CASSTNSRELGNEQFF
TRBV30	.	TRBJ2-3	CAWSFSGNTDTQYF
TRBV5-4	.	TRBJ2-5	CASSFRTPGEETQYF
TRBV3-1/TRBV3-2	.	TRBJ1-1	CASSQVSGNTEAFF
TRBV4-1	.	TRBJ2-3	CASSQAGTGGTDTQYF
TRBV6-5	once	TRBJ1-2	CASTFGTGDGYTF
TRBV28	.	TRBJ2-1	CATYPRGGSDEQFF